This T cell receptor beta chain was found in a study of early T cells in non-severe SARS-CoV-2 infection. Across the study: Sequenced material consisted of bulk RNA (from unsorted whole blood), and chains were unpaired.

Regarding the study as a whole: Comparison of clonotypes with VDJdb favored anti-spike CD8 responses while missing private and CD4 specificities.

The germline V gene encodes CDR1 PRHDT and CDR2 FYEKMQ (reference sequence). The CDR3 totals 12 residues. V was trimmed by 7 bases and J by 3 bases, leaving 9 bases between them. This clonotype appeared a single time. Its antigen is unidentified. Individual cDNA molecules carried attached unique molecular identifiers. One entry per CDR3 protein results from TCRdb running MiXCR on the 5' RACE reads. Among roughly 65,000 distinct CDR3 sequences listed, over 9% were seen once. The sequence came from an adult who was a healthcare worker with PCR-confirmed SARS-CoV-2 infection or an uninfected control (not recorded which). The chain carries TRBV13 and TRBJ2-5, with D unclear. Sequenced sample: whole blood. The chain's CDR3 is CASTRVEETQYF. The CDR3 DNA reads TGTGCCAGCACGAGAGTGGAAGAGACCCAGTACTTC.